Below, 20 T cell receptor beta chains from the same sample are listed, as sequenced in a study of blood T cell repertoires in COVID-19. Produced via immunoSEQ multiplex PCR; TCRdb's table is partial and in-frame only. The table includes around 100,000 clones, approximately 80% detected once. Sequencing was done on a sample of peripheral blood. The receptor set was obtained from a woman between 40 and 50 years old with acute or convalescent COVID-19.

The CDR3 loop reads CASSADRATDEQYF. The CDR3 DNA follows: TGTGCCAGCAGTGCCGACAGGGCCACAGACGAGCAGTACTTC. The rearrangement links TRBV27 to TRBJ2-7; 7 bases are a match to TRBD1. The V gene end was trimmed by 5 bases and the J gene end by 5 bases; junction bases not matched to a gene: 9. From germline, CDR1 is MNHEY and CDR2 SMNVEV (reference sequence). The CDR3 length is 14 residues.

The chain recombines TRBV7-9 with TRBJ2-7; no clear D gene. Germline CDR1 SEHNR, CDR2 FQNEAQ (reference sequence). CDR3 length: 12 amino acids. Trimming took 1 base from V and 9 from J, leaving 10 bases between them. The CDR3 protein is CASSLGTGGQYF. DNA for the CDR3: TGTGCCAGCAGCTTAGGAACCGGCGGGCAGTACTTC.

V usage is TRBV27 and J usage is TRBJ2-7, with 13 bases matching TRBD2. Germline CDR1 MNHEY, CDR2 SMNVEV (reference sequence). V dropped 4 bases and J dropped 2; count of bases not matched to a gene: 8. This CDR3 contains 17 residues. CDR3 sequence: CASSSRLAGGHPYEQYF. CDR3 DNA sequence: TGTGCCAGCAGTTCCCGACTAGCGGGGGGCCATCCCTACGAGCAGTACTTC.

V gene TRBV6-6 combines with J gene TRBJ2-7; 9 bases fit TRBD2. CDR1 MNHNY and CDR2 SVGAGI come from the germline V gene (reference sequence). Germline trimming cut 4 bases from V and 2 bases from J; bases unmatched to any gene: 3. The CDR3 has 14 amino acids. CDR3 nucleotides: TGTGCCAGCAGTTTATTAGCGGGGGCCTACGAGCAGTACTTC. As protein: CASSLLAGAYEQYF.

This clone was found a few times. The chain carries TRBV6-6 and TRBJ1-5; TRBD1 agrees at 7 bases. Germline assignment: CDR1 MNHNY and CDR2 SVGAGI (reference sequence). The CDR3 loop spans 13 amino acids. Losses at the gene ends were 7 bases for V and 7 bases for J; bases not matched to a gene: 7. The CDR3 bases are TGTGCCAGCAACTTAGACAGGGAACAGCCCCAGCATTTT. It specifies CASNLDREQPQHF.

This chain joins TRBV6-1 and TRBJ2-1; 9 bases agree with TRBD2. The germline gives CDR1 MNHNS, CDR2 SASEGT. The ends lost 1 base at V and 10 bases at J; junction bases unmatched: 5. The CDR3 extends over 14 amino acids. The CDR3 DNA is TGTGCCAGCAGTGAAGGGCTAGCGGGGCACGAGCAGTTCTTC. It is translated as CASSEGLAGHEQFF.

This chain links TRBV6-5 with TRBJ1-1; D is unresolved. The CDR3 is 15 residues long. CDR1 is MNHEY and CDR2 is SVGAGI in the germline V gene. Trimming took 2 bases from V and 6 from J, leaving 16 bases between them. The CDR3 sequence is CASSYAIPGPAEAFF. The CDR3 DNA follows: TGTGCCAGCAGTTACGCCATTCCGGGTCCGGCTGAAGCTTTCTTT.

This rearrangement joins TRBV15 to TRBJ1-5; tentatively, D is TRBD1 (6 bases). This CDR3 has 16 amino acids. Germline V CDR1 and CDR2: LNHNV, YYDKDF (reference sequence). With 9 bases removed from V and 1 base from J, the gap between germline ends came to 19 bases. CDR3 residues: CATKSSGGASNQPQHF. The CDR3 nucleotides are TGTGCCACAAAGTCATCGGGGGGGGCGAGCAATCAGCCCCAGCATTTT. Full variable domain (remainder filled in from reference TRBV15 and TRBJ1-5): DAMVIQNPRYQVTQFGKPVTLSCSQTLNHNVMYWYQQKSSQAPKLLFHYYDKDFNNEADTPDNFQSRRPNTSFCFLDIRSPGLGDTAMYLCATKSSGGASNQPQHFGDGTRLSIL.

The chain employs TRBV19 and TRBJ1-3, with D perhaps matching TRBD1 (5 bases). V lost 6 bases, J lost 4 bases, and 13 bases lay in between. Germline lookup yields CDR1 LNHDA and CDR2 SQIVND (reference sequence). The CDR3 is 14 amino acids. CDR3 bases: TGTGCCAGTAGCCTTGGAGGGGTCGGAAACACCATATATTTT. It is translated as CASSLGGVGNTIYF.

The genes are TRBV3-1 (or the pseudogene TRBV3-2) and TRBJ2-7; D uncertain. The CDR3 runs 15 residues. V lost 0 bases and J lost 0, with 9 bases in between. Germline V gene data show CDR1 as LGHDT and CDR2 as YNNKEL (reference sequence). For the CDR3, the DNA is TGTGCCAGCAGCCAAGAGATAGTCGGCTCCTACGAGCAGTACTTC. This translates into CASSQEIVGSYEQYF.

The J gene is TRBJ2-3, the V gene TRBV21-1; TRBD2, as called in the table, went unchecked against the DNA. TRBV21-1 is noted as a pseudogene. The CDR3 is 16 amino acids. CDR3 region: CASSKVLSGGRCTQYF. The DNA for the CDR3 is TGTGCCAGCAGCAAAGTTTTGAGCGGGGGGAGGTGTACGCAGTATTTT.

The V call is TRBV2, the J call TRBJ1-4, with no clear D. V dropped 4 bases and J dropped 6 bases, with 3 bases sitting between them. Germline lookup yields CDR1 SNHLY and CDR2 FYNNEI. This CDR3 has 11 residues. CDR3 region: CASSGDEKLFF. The CDR3 DNA is TGTGCCAGCAGTGGCGATGAAAAACTGTTTTTT. The variable domain in full, with the rest retrieved from reference TRBV2 and TRBJ1-4, is EPEVTQTPSHQVTQMGQEVILRCVPISNHLYFYWYRQILGQKVEFLVSFYNNEISEKSEIFDDQFSVERPDGSNFTLKIRSTKLEDSAMYFCASSGDEKLFFGSGTQLSVL.

This sequence joins TRBV29-1 and TRBJ2-3; the D gene is possibly TRBD2 (6 bases). The CDR3 has 15 residues. Germline CDR1 is SQVTM and CDR2 is ANQGSEA. V was pared by 1 base and J by 6 bases, with 17 bases between. CDR3 sequence reads: CSVEGLEPPTDTQYF. CDR3 nucleotide sequence: TGCAGCGTTGAAGGACTAGAGCCCCCCACGGATACGCAGTATTTT.

This clone was detected only once. The J gene is TRBJ2-7, the V gene TRBV5-1, with TRBD1 matching 9 bases. Trimming cost V 3 bases and J 0 bases; bases outside gene matches: 4. This CDR3 has 15 amino acids. CDR1 SGHRS and CDR2 YFSETQ come from the germline V gene. The DNA of the CDR3 is TGCGCCAGCAGCTCCGGGACAGGGAGCTCCTACGAGCAGTACTTC. This gives the protein CASSSGTGSSYEQYF. The whole variable domain, filled in from reference TRBV5-1 and TRBJ2-7, reads KAGVTQTPRYLIKTRGQQVTLSCSPISGHRSVSWYQQTPGQGLQFLFEYFSETQRNKGNFPGRFSGRQFSNSRSEMNVSTLELGDSALYLCASSSGTGSSYEQYFGPGTRLTVT.

Only one count was recorded for this clone. This rearrangement joins TRBV9 to TRBJ1-2; D gene unclear. This CDR3 comprises 12 residues. Germline CDR1 reads SGDLS; CDR2 reads YYNGEE. Trimming took 4 bases from V and 6 from J, leaving 10 bases between them. The CDR3: CASSHSSNGYTF. DNA for the CDR3: TGTGCCAGCAGCCACTCATCCAATGGCTACACCTTC.

This clone was observed once. CDR3 nucleotides: TGTGCCAGCAGCGTGCAGGGTTTGGGTGAGCAGTACTTC. This translates into CASSVQGLGEQYF. The chain couples TRBV9 to TRBJ2-7; possible D gene TRBD1, 5 bases. Germline loops: CDR1 SGDLS, CDR2 YYNGEE. CDR3 size: 13 residues. V was clipped by 2 bases and J by 7 bases, with 13 bases between them. The full variable domain, in which reference TRBV9 and TRBJ2-7 provide the parts outside the CDR3, is DSGVTQTPKHLITATGQRVTLRCSPRSGDLSVYWYQQSLDQGLQFLIQYYNGEERAKGNILERFSAQQFPDLHSELNLSSLELGDSALYFCASSVQGLGEQYFGPGTRLTVT.

V gene TRBV7-2 combines with J gene TRBJ1-1; 8 positions agree with TRBD1. Germline V gene data show CDR1 as SGHTA and CDR2 as FQGNSA. The CDR3 contains 16 residues. V was pared by 1 base and J by 0 bases, with 4 bases of the junction left unmatched. The CDR3 loop reads CASSLGGDRMNTEAFF. The CDR3 bases are TGTGCCAGCAGCTTAGGCGGGGACAGGATGAACACTGAAGCTTTCTTT.

V gene TRBV5-1 combines with J gene TRBJ2-3; 12 positions agree with TRBD2. There are 15 residues in the CDR3. Germline values: CDR1 SGHRS, CDR2 YFSETQ. J gave up 3 bases and V 5 bases, and 4 bases lay outside the gene matches. The CDR3: CASRSSGGATDTQYF. For the CDR3, the DNA is TGCGCCAGCAGATCTAGCGGGGGGGCAACAGATACGCAGTATTTT.

The V gene is TRBV7-6, the J gene TRBJ1-2, with 7 bases aligning to TRBD1. V lost 5 bases, J lost 7 bases, and 4 bases stayed unmatched. The germline V gene encodes CDR1 SGHVS and CDR2 FNYEAQ. The CDR3 covers 12 residues. CDR3 amino acids: CASSPGGIGYTF. CDR3 in DNA: TGTGCCAGCAGCCCAGGGGGGATTGGCTACACCTTC.

This chain joins TRBV9 and TRBJ1-3; a possible D gene is TRBD1 (5 bases). The V end lost 0 bases, the J end lost 3 bases, and 16 bases lay between the germline ends. Germline loops: CDR1 SGDLS, CDR2 YYNGEE. This CDR3 has 17 amino acids. The CDR3 nucleotides read TGTGCCAGCAGCGTAGATGCGGCAGGGAAGGGTGGAAACACCATATATTTT. Amino acids: CASSVDAAGKGGNTIYF. The full variable domain, in which reference TRBV9 and TRBJ1-3 provide the parts outside the CDR3, is DSGVTQTPKHLITATGQRVTLRCSPRSGDLSVYWYQQSLDQGLQFLIQYYNGEERAKGNILERFSAQQFPDLHSELNLSSLELGDSALYFCASSVDAAGKGGNTIYFGEGSWLTVV.